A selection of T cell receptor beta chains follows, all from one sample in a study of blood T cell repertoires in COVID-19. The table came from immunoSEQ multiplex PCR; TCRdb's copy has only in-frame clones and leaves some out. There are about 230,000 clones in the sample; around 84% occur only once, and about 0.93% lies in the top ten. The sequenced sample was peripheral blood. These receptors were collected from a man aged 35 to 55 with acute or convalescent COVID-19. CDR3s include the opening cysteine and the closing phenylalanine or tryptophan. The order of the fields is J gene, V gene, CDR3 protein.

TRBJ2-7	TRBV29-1	CSVSSGTGDLTYEQYF
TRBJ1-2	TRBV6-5	CASSLTGAGGYTF
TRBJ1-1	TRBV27	CASRYGRGSEAFF
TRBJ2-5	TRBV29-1	CSVEAAAGETQYF
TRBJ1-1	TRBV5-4	CASSPDRRTNTEAFF
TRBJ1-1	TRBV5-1	CASRSKGQGNTEAFF
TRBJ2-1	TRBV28	CASSGDLAGDYNEQFF
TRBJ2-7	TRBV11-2	CASREARGDGPYEQYF
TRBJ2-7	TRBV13	CASGWKGYEQYF
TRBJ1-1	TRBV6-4	CASSVSGNTEAFF
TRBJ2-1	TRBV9	CASSVRAGGPNEQFF
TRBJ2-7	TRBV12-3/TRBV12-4	CASSFRDYEQYF
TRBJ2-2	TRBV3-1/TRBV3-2	CASSLGPGQGGTGELFF
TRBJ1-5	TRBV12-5	CARGGEGAVQPQHF
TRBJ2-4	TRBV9	CASSVGGVRDIQYF
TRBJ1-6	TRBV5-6	CASSSDTTNSPLHF